Included here is one T cell receptor beta chain sequence, with context. Authors' methods: Amplification with reference gene primers provided the estimates of nucleated cell counts. The table came from immunoSEQ multiplex PCR; TCRdb's copy has only in-frame clones and leaves some out. V and J calls and clone size are those listed in that table; D and trimming were worked out from the DNA. The sample contains about 54,000 clones, 75% to 90% of which appear only once. This entry comes from a study of blood T cell repertoires in COVID-19. Study-wide context: Both acute and convalescent COVID-19 samples were obtained from the United States, Italy and Spain. PBMCs, B-cell-depleted T cells, or T cells provided the cDNA or gDNA that made up the material.

The germline gives CDR1 SGHRS, CDR2 YFSETQ. Trimming stripped 0 bases from V and 5 bases from J, with 6 bases between. CDR3 length: 12 residues. Material: peripheral blood. The genes are TRBV5-1 and TRBJ2-7; D ambiguous. This clonotype was sampled from a human donor in a cohort sampled during active COVID-19. The CDR3 loop reads CASSLARNEQYF. The CDR3 nucleotides are TGCGCCAGCAGCTTGGCCAGGAACGAGCAGTACTTC.